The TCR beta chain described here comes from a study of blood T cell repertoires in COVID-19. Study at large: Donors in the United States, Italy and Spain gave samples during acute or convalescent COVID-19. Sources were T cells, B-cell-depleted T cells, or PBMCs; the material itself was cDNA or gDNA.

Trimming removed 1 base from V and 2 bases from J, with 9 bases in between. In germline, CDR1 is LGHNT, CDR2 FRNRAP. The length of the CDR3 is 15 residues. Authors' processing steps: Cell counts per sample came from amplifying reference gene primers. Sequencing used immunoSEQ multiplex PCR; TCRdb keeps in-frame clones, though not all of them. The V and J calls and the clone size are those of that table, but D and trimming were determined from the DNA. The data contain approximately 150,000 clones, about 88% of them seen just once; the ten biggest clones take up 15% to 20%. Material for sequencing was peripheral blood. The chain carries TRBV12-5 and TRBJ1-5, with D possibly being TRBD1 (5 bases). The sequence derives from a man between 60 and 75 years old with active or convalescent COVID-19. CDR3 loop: CASGLGRVGNQPQHF. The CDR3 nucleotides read TGTGCTAGTGGTTTGGGCAGGGTTGGCAATCAGCCCCAGCATTTT.